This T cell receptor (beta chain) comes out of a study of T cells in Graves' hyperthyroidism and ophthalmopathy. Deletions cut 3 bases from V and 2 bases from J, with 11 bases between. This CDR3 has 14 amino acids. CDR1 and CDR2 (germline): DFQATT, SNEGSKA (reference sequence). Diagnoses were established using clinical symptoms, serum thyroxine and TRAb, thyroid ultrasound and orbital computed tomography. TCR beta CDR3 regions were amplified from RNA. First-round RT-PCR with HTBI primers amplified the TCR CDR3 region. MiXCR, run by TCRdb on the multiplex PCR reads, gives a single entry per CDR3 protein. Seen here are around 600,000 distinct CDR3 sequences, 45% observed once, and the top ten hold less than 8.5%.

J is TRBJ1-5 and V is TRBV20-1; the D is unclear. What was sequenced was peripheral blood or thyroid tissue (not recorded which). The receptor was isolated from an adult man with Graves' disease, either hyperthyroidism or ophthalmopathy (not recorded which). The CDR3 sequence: CSASKGGGNQPQHF. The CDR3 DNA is TGCAGTGCTAGTAAGGGAGGAGGCAATCAGCCCCAGCATTTT.